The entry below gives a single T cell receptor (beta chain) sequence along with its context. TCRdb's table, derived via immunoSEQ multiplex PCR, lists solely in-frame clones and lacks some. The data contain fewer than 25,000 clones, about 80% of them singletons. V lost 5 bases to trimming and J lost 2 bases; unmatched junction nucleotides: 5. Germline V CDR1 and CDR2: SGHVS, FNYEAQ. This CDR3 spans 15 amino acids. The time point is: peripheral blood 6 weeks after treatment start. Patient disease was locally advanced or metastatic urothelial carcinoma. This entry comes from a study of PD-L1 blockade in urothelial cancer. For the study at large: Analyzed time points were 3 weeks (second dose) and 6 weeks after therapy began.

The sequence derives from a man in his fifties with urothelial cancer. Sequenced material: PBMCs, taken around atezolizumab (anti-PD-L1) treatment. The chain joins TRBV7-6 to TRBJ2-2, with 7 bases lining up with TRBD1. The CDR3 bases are TGTGCCAGCAGCCTCCGGGACAGTAACACCGGGGAGCTGTTTTTT. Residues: CASSLRDSNTGELFF.